Presented here are 32 T cell receptor beta chains from one specimen sequenced in a study of T cell responses to AZD1222 COVID-19 vaccine (dated by TCRdb to 2020 to 2023). Preparation of the library involved the immunoSEQ multiplex PCR assay. In its TCRdb copy, this immuneACCESS table keeps in-frame sequences only and misses some clones. Where compared with another copy, unresolved V genes explain less than half of these, and the others have no known cause. A total of fewer than 35,000 clones appear in this sample, 80% to 95% of them only once. The ten largest clones represent 45% of the sample. Read against the paper, the sample's time point label means: baseline before first vaccination. The material sequenced was peripheral blood, taken on day 0 of AZD1222 vaccination. Source of these receptors: an adult in good health.

The genes are TRBV3-1 (or the pseudogene TRBV3-2) and TRBJ1-2; unclear D gene. V was trimmed by 0 bases and J by 3 bases, leaving 11 bases between them. CDR3 length equals 15 residues. Germline V gene lookup returns CDR1 LGHDT and CDR2 YNNKEL (reference sequence). The CDR3 coding sequence is TGTGCCAGCAGCCAAGATGGAGCAGGCTACTATGGCTACACCTTC. Amino acids: CASSQDGAGYYGYTF.

The J gene is TRBJ1-2, the V gene TRBV19, with TRBD1 identical over 9 bases. CDR1 is LNHDA, CDR2 SQIVND, per germline (reference sequence). The V gene end was trimmed by 3 bases and the J gene end by 7 bases; junction bases not matched to a gene: 6. This CDR3 is built from 14 residues. The CDR3 sequence is CASSITQGALGYTF. The CDR3 DNA follows: TGTGCCAGTAGTATTACACAGGGGGCGCTTGGCTACACCTTC.

This clone was counted only a few times. The gene calls are TRBV7-9 and TRBJ1-2; D uncertain. Germline lookup yields CDR1 SEHNR and CDR2 FQNEAQ (reference sequence). The length of the CDR3 is 12 residues. Trimming cost V 8 bases and J 3 bases, with 10 bases left between them. The CDR3 loop is CASSGYDYGYTF. DNA of the CDR3: TGTGCCAGCTCGGGGTATGACTATGGCTACACCTTC.

This rearrangement joins TRBV6-1 to TRBJ1-1, with no clear D. CDR1 and CDR2 from the germline V gene are MNHNS and SASEGT. The CDR3 covers 17 residues. Trimming cost V 0 bases and J 2 bases, with 16 bases left between them. The CDR3 sequence is CASSEAPAGWANTEAFF. The DNA for the CDR3 is TGTGCCAGCAGTGAAGCGCCTGCAGGTTGGGCTAACACTGAAGCTTTCTTT.

The CDR3 loop reads CASSWDSQTNEKLFF. The CDR3 bases are TGTGCCAGCAGTTGGGACTCTCAAACTAATGAAAAACTGTTTTTT. The V call is TRBV6-5, the J call TRBJ1-4; tentatively, D is TRBD1 (5 bases). V lost 4 bases to trimming and J lost 1 base, with 10 bases between them. Germline CDR1 is MNHEY and CDR2 is SVGAGI. The CDR3 loop spans 15 amino acids.

This rearrangement joins TRBV7-9 to TRBJ2-5, with 9 bases aligning to TRBD2. Trimming at V came to 3 bases and at J to 5 bases, leaving 13 bases not matched to a gene. The CDR3 totals 17 residues. From germline, CDR1 is SEHNR and CDR2 FQNEAQ (reference sequence). CDR3 amino acids: CASSLRASGERGETQYF. The CDR3 coding sequence is TGTGCCAGCAGCTTGAGGGCTAGCGGGGAAAGGGGTGAGACCCAGTACTTC.

The chain links TRBV11-3 to TRBJ2-1, with TRBD2 matching over 8 bases. CDR3 length: 13 residues. Germline CDR1 SGHNT, CDR2 YENEEA. V gave up 11 bases and J gave up 6 bases; unmatched junction bases: 9. CDR3 bases: TGTGCCTCCAGTAGCGGGGCCGCCAATGAGCAGTTCTTC. Residues: CASSSGAANEQFF.

The chain combines TRBV28 with TRBJ1-6; D gene uncertain. The V and J ends lost 3 bases and 0 bases respectively, with 9 bases between them. The CDR3 is made up of 16 amino acids. CDR1 and CDR2 (germline): MDHEN, SYDVKM. CDR3 in DNA: TGTGCCAGCAGTTTTTTCCACAGCTCCTATAATTCACCCCTCCACTTT. It yields the protein CASSFFHSSYNSPLHF.

This chain connects TRBV19 to TRBJ1-5; 8 nucleotides line up with TRBD1. In germline, CDR1 is LNHDA, CDR2 SQIVND (reference sequence). The J segment lost 2 bases and the V segment lost 5 bases, leaving 5 bases of the junction unmatched. The CDR3 totals 15 residues. CDR3 sequence (DNA): TGTGCCAGTAGTGCAGGGGGCGCAGGCAATCAGCCCCAGCATTTT. It yields the protein CASSAGGAGNQPQHF. Drawing the rest from reference TRBV19 and TRBJ1-5, the complete variable domain is DGGITQSPKYLFRKEGQNVTLSCEQNLNHDAMYWYRQDPGQGLRLIYYSQIVNDFQKGDIAEGYSVSREKKESFPLTVTSAQKNPTAFYLCASSAGGAGNQPQHFGDGTRLSIL.

The chain couples TRBV12-3 or TRBV12-4 to TRBJ2-7; 8 nucleotides agree with TRBD1. This CDR3 region has 13 residues. Trimming took 6 bases from V and 6 from J; bases not matched to a gene: 7. In DNA, the CDR3 is TGTGCCAGCAGACGACCGGGACAGGCCGAGCAGTACTTC. The encoded protein is CASRRPGQAEQYF.

The CDR3 loop reads CASSPQVVGDEQYF. CDR3 sequence (DNA): TGTGCCAGCAGCCCTCAGGTGGTGGGCGACGAGCAGTACTTC. V is TRBV27 and J is TRBJ2-7; no clear D gene. The ends were cut back, 6 bases at V and 5 bases at J, with 17 bases in the middle. Germline CDR1 MNHEY, CDR2 SMNVEV (reference sequence). The CDR3 contains 14 residues.

V and J are TRBV4-1 and TRBJ2-5; 9 nucleotides align to TRBD1. CDR1 is MGHRA and CDR2 is YSYEKL in the germline V gene. This CDR3 is 14 amino acids long. The ends lost 2 bases at V and 4 bases at J; junction bases unmatched: 2. CDR3 protein: CASSQPTGGETQYF. For the CDR3, the DNA is TGCGCCAGCAGCCAACCGACAGGGGGAGAGACCCAGTACTTC.

In its sample, this clone is medium-sized. The chain recombines TRBV6-2 or TRBV6-3 with TRBJ2-5; no clear D. CDR1 and CDR2 from the germline V gene are MNHEY and SVGEGT. CDR3 length: 14 amino acids. Trimming took off 4 bases at V and 5 bases at J, with 14 bases between the two ends. CDR3 DNA: TGTGCCAGCAGTTTTACAACCACGTGGGAGACCCAGTACTTC. Translated, it gives CASSFTTTWETQYF.

V and J are TRBV5-1 and TRBJ1-2; D gene uncertain. CDR3 length equals 12 residues. With 2 bases removed from V and 8 bases from J, the gap between germline ends came to 10 bases. CDR1 and CDR2 from the germline V gene are SGHRS and YFSETQ. The CDR3 nucleotides read TGCGCCAGCAGCTTTGGGAGTGGAGGCTACACCTTC. Its translation is CASSFGSGGYTF.

Written as DNA, the CDR3 is TGTGCCAGCAGCCAAATGTCGCGCAGGGCTAGCGGCGAGCAGTTCTTC. The encoded protein is CASSQMSRRASGEQFF. The chain recombines TRBV3-1 (or the pseudogene TRBV3-2) with TRBJ2-1; 7 positions agree with TRBD2. CDR1 and CDR2 from the germline V gene are LGHDT and YNNKEL (reference sequence). With V trimmed by 2 bases and J by 10 bases, 14 bases remained unmatched. CDR3 length: 16 residues.

This chain joins TRBV10-3 and TRBJ1-2; 7 nucleotides agree with TRBD1. The CDR3 runs to 13 residues. The germline V gene has CDR1 ENHRY and CDR2 SYGVKD. The ends lost 6 bases at V and 4 bases at J; junction bases unmatched: 5. The DNA for the CDR3 is TGTGCCATCAGACAGGGGTTAGGCTATGGCTACACCTTC. Translating gives CAIRQGLGYGYTF.

The CDR3 nucleotides are TGTGCCAGCAGCTTAGGGATAGCGGGGCCAGGTCCGGAGACCCAGTACTTC. Translation: CASSLGIAGPGPETQYF. This chain uses TRBV11-2 with TRBJ2-5; TRBD2 matches at 8 bases. CDR1 is SGHAT, CDR2 FQNNGV, per germline. Trimming cost V 1 base and J 5 bases; bases outside gene matches: 12. The CDR3 length is 17 residues.

The rearrangement links TRBV5-6 to TRBJ2-3, with TRBD2 identical over 8 bases. Germline CDR1 and CDR2: SGHDT and YYEEEE. After removal of 0 bases from V and 0 bases from J, the junction contained 6 bases not matched to a gene. The CDR3 extends over 17 amino acids. The CDR3 bases are TGTGCCAGCAGCTTGGCCGGCGGGGGGCTCAGCACAGATACGCAGTATTTT. Translating it yields CASSLAGGGLSTDTQYF.

The chain employs TRBV4-1 and TRBJ1-3; TRBD1 matches at 8 bases. Per the germline V gene, CDR1 is MGHRA and CDR2 is YSYEKL. V shed 0 bases and J 4 bases; nucleotides not matched to a gene: 2. The length of the CDR3 is 15 residues. The CDR3 nucleotides are TGCGCCAGCAGCCAAGACCAGGGGGCGGGAAACACCATATATTTT. Protein: CASSQDQGAGNTIYF.

This clone appeared once. The rearrangement links TRBV5-1 to TRBJ2-7; D remains ambiguous. There are 13 residues in the CDR3. Germline-derived CDR1 and CDR2 are SGHRS and YFSETQ. V was cut by 0 bases and J by 4 bases, with 8 bases left in between. The CDR3 coding sequence is TGCGCCAGCAGCTTGGTAGGTACATACGAGCAGTACTTC. Its translation: CASSLVGTYEQYF.

V gene TRBV18 combines with J gene TRBJ1-2; TRBD1 matches 9 bases. V shed 3 bases, J shed 5 bases, and the junction held 16 bases outside the gene matches. Germline V gives CDR1 KGHSH, CDR2 LQKENI. The CDR3 runs 18 residues. This CDR3 is CASSPTHFTGGMDYGYTF. DNA for the CDR3: TGTGCCAGCTCACCTACCCATTTTACAGGGGGCATGGATTATGGCTACACCTTC.

V and J are TRBV4-2 and TRBJ2-5; 7 positions agree with TRBD1. J lost 0 bases, V lost 0 bases, and 4 bases had no gene match. CDR1 and CDR2 from the germline V gene are LGHNA and YNFKEQ. This CDR3 spans 16 amino acids. CDR3 coding DNA: TGTGCCAGCAGCCAAGATTCCGGACAGGACCAAGAGACCCAGTACTTC. This encodes CASSQDSGQDQETQYF.

Only one count was recorded for this clone. This chain uses TRBV4-3 with TRBJ2-7, with D possibly matching TRBD2 (5 bases). V was shortened by 1 base and J by 3 bases, with 13 bases between the two germline ends. This CDR3 contains 15 residues. Germline-derived CDR1 and CDR2 are LGHNA and YSLEER. The CDR3 reads CASSQGSGRGYEQYF. CDR3 nucleotide sequence: TGCGCCAGCAGCCAAGGCTCAGGCCGGGGCTACGAGCAGTACTTC.

This chain uses TRBV10-2 with TRBJ1-2; D is unresolved. The CDR3 contains 17 residues. The germline V gene has CDR1 WSHSY and CDR2 SAAADI. The V gene lost 2 bases and the J gene lost 6 bases, with 22 bases spanning the gap. The CDR3 sequence is CASSEANLREQKDGYTF. The CDR3 DNA reads as TGCGCCAGCAGTGAGGCCAACCTACGGGAACAGAAGGATGGCTACACCTTC.

The chain is built from TRBV6-5 and TRBJ2-1; D is unresolved. The ends were cut back, 4 bases at V and 5 bases at J, with 12 bases in the middle. CDR3 size: 14 residues. CDR1 MNHEY and CDR2 SVGAGI come from the germline V gene. In DNA form, the CDR3 reads TGTGCCAGCAGTTTAAGGAAACAGAACAATGAGCAGTTCTTC. Protein product: CASSLRKQNNEQFF.

The chain carries TRBV6-6 and TRBJ2-5, with 9 nucleotides matching TRBD1. The CDR3 consists of 14 residues. Germline CDR1 and CDR2: MNHNY and SVGAGI (reference sequence). Trimming took 7 bases from V and 4 from J; bases not matched to a gene: 7. The CDR3 spells CASKSTGGVETQYF. The CDR3 coding sequence is TGTGCCAGCAAGTCGACAGGGGGGGTAGAGACCCAGTACTTC.

The V and J genes are TRBV7-2 and TRBJ2-5; TRBD1 aligns across 9 bases. The CDR3 length is 12 residues. In germline, CDR1 is SGHTA, CDR2 FQGNSA. The ends lost 6 bases at V and 7 bases at J; junction bases unmatched: 3. The CDR3 nucleotides are TGTGCCAGCAGTACGGGACAGGGGACCCAGTACTTC. Translation gives CASSTGQGTQYF.

This chain connects TRBV7-9 to TRBJ1-4; the D gene is possibly TRBD1 (5 bases). V dropped 6 bases and J dropped 0 bases, with 11 bases sitting between them. The CDR3 length is 15 residues. The germline V gene encodes CDR1 SEHNR and CDR2 FQNEAQ (reference sequence). CDR3 protein: CASRFDSATNEKLFF. Written as DNA, the CDR3 is TGTGCCAGCAGATTCGACAGTGCAACTAATGAAAAACTGTTTTTT.

The V call is TRBV12-3 or TRBV12-4, the J call TRBJ1-1, with D possibly matching TRBD1 (6 bases). CDR3 size: 13 residues. With 6 bases removed from V and 4 bases from J, the gap between germline ends came to 12 bases. As DNA, the CDR3 is TGTGCCAGCAGACCGACAGGTTTCACTGAAGCTTTCTTT. Translating gives CASRPTGFTEAFF.

The J gene is TRBJ2-7, the V gene TRBV29-1; D is unclear. Germline assignment: CDR1 SQVTM and CDR2 ANQGSEA. V was clipped by 8 bases and J by 0 bases, with 11 bases between them. The CDR3 extends over 12 amino acids. CDR3 loop: CSLASSSYEQYF. In DNA form, the CDR3 reads TGCAGCCTTGCGTCTAGCTCCTACGAGCAGTACTTC.

The chain couples TRBV19 to TRBJ2-1; perhaps TRBD2 as D (6 bases). Trimming cost V 3 bases and J 5 bases, with 14 bases left between them. Germline CDR1 reads LNHDA; CDR2 reads SQIVND (reference sequence). There are 15 residues in the CDR3. The CDR3 DNA is TGTGCCAGTAGTATGTTGCGGGGACTGGACAATGAGCAGTTCTTC. Amino acid sequence: CASSMLRGLDNEQFF.

The genes are TRBV6-6 and TRBJ1-2, with 12 bases fitting TRBD1. V lost 5 bases, J lost 7 bases, and 11 bases stayed unmatched. The CDR3 is 16 amino acids. The germline gives CDR1 MNHNY, CDR2 SVGAGI (reference sequence). The DNA for the CDR3 is TGTGCCAGCAGTGCCTCCGGGACAGGGGGCTTAAGTGGCTACACCTTC. Protein product: CASSASGTGGLSGYTF.